This T cell receptor (beta chain) was recorded in a study of T cell responses to AZD1222 COVID-19 vaccine. Findings and limits, study-wide: Spike-specific TCR depth and breadth grew after two AZD1222 doses. The donor group comprised mostly white British people and more females; the analysis possibly underestimated clonal diversity. Only a handful of AZD1222 recipients were seropositive at baseline.

Assay: immunoSEQ multiplex PCR; the TCRdb copy retains only in-frame clones and omits some. The sample has under 140,000 clones, just under 95% seen once; the top ten hold almost 2.5%. This CDR3 is 13 amino acids long. Trimming stripped 2 bases from V and 3 bases from J, with 8 bases between. Per germline, CDR1 SNHLY and CDR2 FYNNEI. Second-dose recipients at about 4 or about 12 weeks were treated as one pooled group. Points on this clone: Antigen unknown.

Sequences were derived from peripheral blood, sampled 28 days after the second AZD1222 dose. This sequence originates from an adult who received the AZD1222 COVID-19 vaccine. The chain has TRBV2 and TRBJ2-7, with D possibly TRBD2 on 5 matching bases. This chain's CDR3 is CASSETSYYEQYF. The DNA for the CDR3 is TGTGCCAGCAGTGAAACTAGTTACTACGAGCAGTACTTC.